The present entry profiles one T cell receptor beta chain with its context. The data are from a study of control samples from healthy donors and cancer patients. V was clipped by 4 bases and J by 0 bases, with 14 bases between them. This CDR3 spans 16 amino acids. Germline-derived CDR1 and CDR2 are SGHVS and FNYEAQ. Libraries were prepared by immunoSEQ multiplex PCR; TCRdb keeps only in-frame clonotypes and omits some of them. This sample has approximately 190,000 clones; about 90% occur once, and the top ten carry 1.5% to 2%. V gene TRBV7-6 combines with J gene TRBJ2-3; D possibly corresponds to TRBD2 (5 bases). Input material: blood. The TCR originated in a man aged 25 to 40 in good health. The CDR3 DNA is TGTGCCAGCAGCTCCCCCGAGGGAGTTAGCACAGATACGCAGTATTTT. This translates into CASSSPEGVSTDTQYF. Based on the CDR3 plus reference TRBV7-6 and TRBJ2-3, the full variable domain is GAGVSQSPRYKVTKRGQDVALRCDPISGHVSLYWYRQALGQGPEFLTYFNYEAQQDKSGLPNDRFSAERPEGSISTLTIQRTEQRDSAMYRCASSSPEGVSTDTQYFGPGTRLTVL.